The 19 T cell receptor beta chains presented below share a single source sample, sequenced in a study of T cell clonality in common variable immunodeficiency. The assay was immunoSEQ multiplex PCR, and TCRdb's table has in-frame clones only and misses some. The table lists about 64,000 clones, no singletons, with roughly 1.5% in the top ten. Material: peripheral blood mononuclear cells. The receptor set was obtained from a person aged 18-70 years in good health.

The sample holds many counts of this clone. The sequenced fragment ends 3 residues before the CDR3 boundary, so the rest is inferred from the germline J gene. The V call is TRBV20-1, the J call TRBJ1-3; 9 nucleotides line up with TRBD1. Trimming cost V 3 bases and J 4 bases; bases outside gene matches: 4. This CDR3 spans 14 amino acids. Germline loops: CDR1 DFQATT, CDR2 SNEGSKA (reference sequence). CDR3 DNA, as far as it was read: TGCAGTGCTAGCGGGACAGGGATAGGAAACACC. Translated: CSASGTGIGNT. The CDR3 in its entirety is CSASGTGIGNTIYF.

The table lists this clone with many counts. The observed sequence ends 3 residues before the CDR3 terminus, with the missing tail filled in from the germline J gene. The chain carries TRBV3-1 (or the pseudogene TRBV3-2) and TRBJ2-3; TRBD2 is a possible D gene (6 bases). V lost 4 bases and J lost 8, with 19 bases in between. Per the germline V gene, CDR1 is LGHDT and CDR2 is YNNKEL (reference sequence). This CDR3 has 15 residues. CDR3 bases read: TGTGCCAGCAGCCTAGCGGCGGCCCAGCTGGGTACG. It yields the protein CASSLAAAQLGT. The full CDR3 is CASSLAAAQLGTQYF.

This clone was seen repeatedly, ten times or more. The read terminates 3 residues before the CDR3 end, so the remaining end is supplied by the germline J gene. J is TRBJ1-2 and V is TRBV28; D is ambiguous. Germline CDR1 is MDHEN and CDR2 is SYDVKM. This CDR3 has 13 amino acids. The V gene lost 3 bases and the J gene lost 4 bases, with 9 bases spanning the gap. The DNA read from the CDR3 is TGTGCCAGCAGTTTCTTTTCAGGCTATGGC. It yields the protein CASSFFSGYG. The entire CDR3 protein reads CASSFFSGYGYTF.

This clone was seen ten or more times. The sequenced fragment ends 3 residues before the CDR3 boundary, so the rest is inferred from the germline J gene. V and J are TRBV20-1 and TRBJ2-3; 7 bases fit TRBD2. Germline V gene sequence: CDR1 DFQATT, CDR2 SNEGSKA (reference sequence). There are 15 residues in the CDR3. J was trimmed by 0 bases and V by 0 bases; bases with no gene match: 3. Incomplete CDR3 DNA: TGCAGTGCTAGAGATTGGGGGGGAAGCACAGATACG. Residues: CSARDWGGSTDT. The full CDR3 protein reads CSARDWGGSTDTQYF.

This clone was detected many times. The CDR3 end falls 3 residues outside the read, so it is completed with the germline J gene. The chain couples TRBV18 to TRBJ2-7, with TRBD1 identical over 7 bases. Germline assignment: CDR1 KGHSH and CDR2 LQKENI. The CDR3 sequence is 14 residues long. Trimming at V came to 3 bases and at J to 5 bases, leaving 7 bases not matched to a gene. The CDR3 loop is CASSPRPQGHEQYF. The CDR3 bases that were read are TGTGCCAGCTCACCCCGCCCACAGGGGCACGAG.

This clone came up many times. Coverage ceases 3 residues before the CDR3 finishes, and the germline J gene fills in the end. This chain joins TRBV20-1 and TRBJ1-6, with 9 bases aligning to TRBD1. CDR1 DFQATT and CDR2 SNEGSKA come from the germline V gene (reference sequence). The CDR3 runs to 15 residues. J gave up 10 bases and V 1 base, and 8 bases lay outside the gene matches. CDR3 bases read: TGCAGTGCTAGAGTAGGGGGACAGGGTGGATCACCC. As protein: CSARVGGQGGSP. The entire CDR3 protein reads CSARVGGQGGSPLHF.

Many counts were recorded for this clone. The sequenced CDR3 bases are TGTGCCAGCAGCTTGGGGAGGGGGCCCTACGAG. Translating it yields CASSLGRGPYE. The entire CDR3 reads CASSLGRGPYEQYF. The chain joins TRBV7-2 to TRBJ2-7; D assignment may be TRBD1 or TRBD2 (7 bases each). The CDR3 end lies 3 residues beyond the end of the read and is filled in from the germline J gene. The V gene lost 3 bases and the J gene lost 2 bases, with 11 bases spanning the gap. This CDR3 region has 14 residues. Germline values: CDR1 SGHTA, CDR2 FQGNSA.

At least ten counts were recorded for this clone. The read ends 3 residues before the CDR3 terminus; that terminus is restored from the germline J gene. V and J are TRBV10-1 and TRBJ1-2; D is unresolved. Per the germline V gene, CDR1 is WNHNN and CDR2 is SYGVQD (reference sequence). The CDR3 runs to 13 residues. Trimming removed 10 bases from V and 1 base from J, with 13 bases in between. The CDR3 DNA, read in part, is TGCGCCATCGGGGTATTAATTAACTATGGC. Translating it yields CAIGVLINYG. The full CDR3 protein is CAIGVLINYGYTF.

There are many counts of this clone. The read stops 3 residues short of the end of the CDR3; the missing end is completed from the germline J gene. This sequence joins TRBV20-1 and TRBJ1-5; TRBD1 aligns across 7 bases. The germline gives CDR1 DFQATT, CDR2 SNEGSKA (reference sequence). V trimming: 3 bases; J trimming: 0 bases; junction bases outside the gene matches: 14. CDR3 size: 18 residues. The part of the CDR3 DNA that was read is TGCAGTGCTAGGGGGGAGTTGGGACAGTCATATAGCAATCAGCCC. Its translation is CSARGELGQSYSNQP. The entire CDR3 reads CSARGELGQSYSNQPQHF.

This clone was observed at least ten times. The read is 3 residues too short to cover the CDR3 end, so that end is filled in from the germline J gene. The V and J genes are TRBV7-2 and TRBJ2-3; TRBD1 matches at 9 bases. The CDR3 covers 16 residues. In germline, CDR1 is SGHTA, CDR2 FQGNSA. The V and J ends lost 0 bases and 2 bases, in that order; junction bases with no gene match: 3. The chain's CDR3 is CASSLADRGFTDTQYF. The sequenced part of the CDR3 DNA is TGTGCCAGCAGCTTAGCGGACAGGGGATTCACAGATACG. The full variable domain, completed using reference TRBV7-2 and TRBJ2-3, is GAGVSQSPSNKVTEKGKDVELRCDPISGHTALYWYRQSLGQGLEFLIYFQGNSAPDKSGLPSDRFSAERTGGSVSTLTIQRTQQEDSAVYLCASSLADRGFTDTQYFGPGTRLTVL.

The sample holds many counts of this clone. The read is 3 residues too short to cover the CDR3 end, so that end is filled in from the germline J gene. This chain connects TRBV10-1 to TRBJ2-3; weak D call: TRBD1 (7 bases). Germline V gene lookup returns CDR1 WNHNN and CDR2 SYGVQD (reference sequence). The ends were cut back, 3 bases at V and 3 bases at J, with 16 bases in the middle. CDR3 length: 16 residues. CDR3: CASSDRQGGLTDTQYF. CDR3 DNA, as far as it was read: TGCGCCAGCAGTGATCGACAGGGAGGATTGACAGATACG.

Comment on this clone: The DNA ends 3 residues before the CDR3 does, and the rest of the CDR3 is filled in from the germline J gene. The V gene is TRBV5-1, the J gene TRBJ2-1; D gene ambiguous. Germline V gives CDR1 SGHRS, CDR2 YFSETQ. Deletions cut 7 bases from V and 0 bases from J, with 8 bases between. The CDR3 covers 13 residues. Incomplete CDR3 DNA: TGCGCCAGCTCCTATAGCTCCTACAATGAG. The encoded protein is CASSYSSYNE. The entire CDR3 sequence reads CASSYSSYNEQFF.

This clone was found many times. The read terminates 3 residues ahead of where the CDR3 ends, so the germline J gene completes it. The rearrangement uses TRBV29-1 and TRBJ2-1; D is perhaps TRBD2 (5 bases). The germline gives CDR1 SQVTM, CDR2 ANQGSEA. The CDR3 contains 15 residues. The V end was cut by 2 bases, the J end by 7 bases, with 18 bases between. Partial CDR3 DNA: TGCAGCGTTGAAACGACTGGAGGTAAAGCGAATGAG. It yields the protein CSVETTGGKANE. Given in full, the CDR3 is CSVETTGGKANEQFF.

Ten or more counts support this clone. Read coverage stops 3 residues before the CDR3 terminus; the germline J gene supplies the remainder. The chain carries TRBV9 and TRBJ2-1; TRBD2 is a possible D gene (6 bases). This CDR3 spans 14 amino acids. Per germline, CDR1 SGDLS and CDR2 YYNGEE. Trimming left V 0 bases short and J 8 bases short, with 12 bases between. This CDR3 reads CASSVVPREDEQFF. CDR3 DNA, as far as it was read: TGTGCCAGCAGCGTAGTTCCCAGGGAGGATGAG.

This clone was counted ten times or more. Coverage ceases 3 residues before the CDR3 finishes, and the germline J gene fills in the end. The chain links TRBV20-1 to TRBJ1-2, with 7 bases identical to TRBD1. Trimming at V came to 4 bases and at J to 7 bases, leaving 15 bases not matched to a gene. This CDR3 is built from 15 residues. The germline CDR1 and CDR2 sequences are DFQATT and SNEGSKA (reference sequence). The CDR3 bases that were read are TGCAGTGCTATGAAAGGACAGGAAATTTTGAGTGGC. Its protein product is CSAMKGQEILSG. The CDR3 in its entirety is CSAMKGQEILSGYTF.

This clone was seen ten or more times. The read is 3 residues too short to cover the CDR3 end, so that end is filled in from the germline J gene. The rearrangement uses TRBV20-1 and TRBJ1-2; a weak D match, TRBD1 (6 bases). The CDR3 runs to 15 residues. CDR1 is DFQATT and CDR2 is SNEGSKA in the germline V gene (reference sequence). CDR3 DNA, as far as it was read: TGCAGTGCTAGAGTCCCGGGACACCAGACGCGGGGC. Translated: CSARVPGHQTRG. The whole CDR3 protein reads CSARVPGHQTRGYTF.

This clone was found many times. Sequencing ends 3 residues short of the CDR3 end; the germline J gene provides the rest. This sequence joins TRBV11-2 and TRBJ1-1; D gene uncertain. V lost 2 bases and J 3 bases, leaving 4 bases between the germline ends. CDR1 and CDR2 from the germline V gene are SGHAT and FQNNGV. There are 12 residues in the CDR3. CDR3 amino acids: CASSLSDTEAFF. CDR3 bases read: TGTGCCAGCAGCTTATCGGACACTGAA.

This clone was seen repeatedly, ten times or more. Coverage ceases 3 residues before the CDR3 finishes, and the germline J gene fills in the end. This chain links TRBV19 with TRBJ1-3; TRBD1 matches at 7 bases. Trimming removed 6 bases from V and 2 bases from J; junction bases left unmatched: 7. The CDR3 totals 15 residues. The germline V gene encodes CDR1 LNHDA and CDR2 SQIVND (reference sequence). Partial CDR3 DNA: TGTGCCAGTAGCATTAAAGGGGGCCCTGGAAACACC. Its protein is CASSIKGGPGNT. The CDR3 as a whole reads CASSIKGGPGNTIYF.

This clone has a count of ten or more. The CDR3 end falls 3 residues outside the read, so it is completed with the germline J gene. This chain links TRBV11-2 with TRBJ2-3; the D gene is possibly TRBD2 (6 bases). Germline CDR1 is SGHAT and CDR2 is FQNNGV. The CDR3 contains 15 residues. V lost 1 base and J 6 bases, leaving 14 bases between the germline ends. The CDR3 sequence is CASSLVISAGDTQYF. Incomplete CDR3 DNA: TGTGCCAGCAGCTTAGTAATCTCGGCGGGGGATACG.